The 30 T cell receptor beta chains listed next were all sequenced from one sample in a study of CD8+ T cells in alopecia areata. As the sequencing template, cDNA was produced by extracting RNA and reverse transcribing it. The method was immunoSEQ multiplex PCR; TCRdb's version includes in-frame clones alone and lacks a portion of them. The profile covers some 110,000 clones, none occurring a single time. What was sequenced was lesional skin. The receptors here all came from a C3H/HeJ mouse with alopecia areata. MHC haplotype of the mouse line: H2-k.

Concerning this clone itself: Genes and germline are mouse. The DNA read from the CDR3 is TGCACCTGCAGTGCAGATCGAAGCAGGGGGGCAGAA. Protein product: CTCSADRSRGAE. The entire CDR3 reads CTCSADRSRGAETLYF. The chain couples TRBV1 to TRBJ2-3; 7 nucleotides match TRBD1. The read finishes 4 residues shy of the CDR3 end, and the germline J gene is used to complete it. With 0 bases clipped from V and 3 bases from J, the junction kept 6 bases outside the gene matches. The CDR3 consists of 16 residues. The germline CDR1 and CDR2 sequences are NSQYPW and LRSPGD (reference sequence).

This clone was detected a few times. Mouse germline and gene names are used. The CDR3 end is not reached by the read, which stops 4 residues before it; the germline J gene fills it in. The J gene is TRBJ2-4, the V gene TRBV13-1, with D tentatively TRBD2 (5 bases). Germline V gene lookup returns CDR1 NSHNY and CDR2 SYGAGN. This CDR3 is built from 15 residues. The V end lost 1 base, the J end lost 0 bases, and 9 bases lay between the germline ends. The CDR3 sequence is CASSDPLGSQNTLYF. CDR3 DNA (partial): TGTGCCAGCAGTGATCCCCTGGGTAGTCAAAAC.

The sample holds a few counts of this clone. At residue 13, the DNA translation does not agree with TCRdb's protein; the protein displayed here is the one encoded by the DNA. Gene names denote mouse genes. The CDR3 end falls 3 residues outside the read, so it is completed with the germline J gene. The chain employs TRBV19 and TRBJ1-3, with 7 bases identical to TRBD1. The germline gives CDR1 FNHDT, CDR2 SITEND (reference sequence). The CDR3 loop spans 16 amino acids. V was pared by 1 base and J by 0 bases, with 4 bases of the junction left unmatched. The part of the CDR3 DNA that was read is TGTGCCAGCAGTATAACAGGGGCTAATTCTGGAAATACG. Its protein is CASSITGANSGNT. The complete CDR3 reads CASSITGANSGNTLYF. The whole variable domain, remainder taken from reference TRBV19 and TRBJ1-3, is GGIITQTPKFLIGQEGQKLTLKCQQNFNHDTMYWYRQDSGKGLRLIYYSITENDLQKGDLSEGYDASREKKSSFSLTVTSAQKNEMAVFLCASSITGANSGNTLYFGEGSRLIVV.

A few counts support this clone. The gene symbols are mouse symbols. The DNA ends 4 residues before the CDR3 does, and the rest of the CDR3 is filled in from the germline J gene. J is TRBJ2-4 and V is TRBV13-3, with TRBD2 as a possible D gene (5 bases). Looked up from germline, CDR1 is NNHDY and CDR2 is SYVADS. With 5 bases removed from V and 2 bases from J, the gap between germline ends came to 6 bases. This CDR3 spans 12 amino acids. CDR3 protein: CASRDFQNTLYF. The DNA read from the CDR3 is TGTGCCAGCAGGGACTTTCAAAAC.

This clone was seen many times. The genes are named according to mouse. The read halts 4 residues ahead of the CDR3 end, with the missing end drawn from the germline J gene. V gene TRBV16 combines with J gene TRBJ2-2; 11 positions agree with TRBD2. The CDR3 runs 14 residues. V lost 5 bases, J lost 4 bases, and 0 bases stayed unmatched. The germline V gene has CDR1 SGHSA and CDR2 FRNQAP. CDR3 region: CASSGTGGTGQLYF. The CDR3 bases that were read are TGTGCAAGCAGCGGGACTGGGGGCACCGGG.

This clone was counted only a few times. Gene names are mouse gene names. Sequencing ends 4 residues short of the CDR3 end; the germline J gene provides the rest. The chain recombines TRBV1 with TRBJ1-1; unclear D gene. CDR1 NSQYPW and CDR2 LRSPGD come from the germline V gene (reference sequence). CDR3 length: 15 amino acids. CDR3 amino acids: CTCSADSTGEREVFF. CDR3 DNA, as far as it was read: TGCACCTGCAGTGCAGATTCAACTGGGGAGAGA.

This clone was seen repeatedly, ten times or more. The protein here is the DNA translation, as the TCRdb protein differs from it at residue 9. Germline and genes here are mouse. CDR3 bases read: TGCACCTGCGGCAGGGATGGAAATACG. It specifies CTCGRDGNT. The full CDR3 is CTCGRDGNTLYF. V gene TRBV1 combines with J gene TRBJ1-3; D might be TRBD1 (5 bases). The read comes to an end 3 residues before the CDR3 does, leaving the germline J gene to fill in the end. The V gene lost 8 bases and the J gene lost 3 bases, with 8 bases spanning the gap. CDR3 length: 12 amino acids. Per germline, CDR1 NSQYPW and CDR2 LRSPGD (reference sequence).

There are a few counts of this clone. Here the gene names and germline are mouse. The sequenced CDR3 bases are TGTGCCAGCAGTGACGCAGGGGCTGGAGAA. This gives the protein CASSDAGAGE. The whole CDR3 region reads CASSDAGAGETLYF. This chain links TRBV13-3 with TRBJ2-3, with a weak D call TRBD1 (6 bases). The read comes to an end 4 residues before the CDR3 does, leaving the germline J gene to fill in the end. This CDR3 is built from 14 residues. Germline V lookup: CDR1 NNHDY, CDR2 SYVADS.

Notes on this clone: Germline and genes: mouse. Read sequence stops 4 residues before the CDR3 end, and the germline J gene provides the missing end. The J gene is TRBJ2-1, the V gene TRBV13-2, with D tentatively TRBD1 (6 bases). The V end lost 5 bases, the J end lost 1 base, and 7 bases lay between the germline ends. The CDR3 has 13 amino acids. The germline V gene encodes CDR1 NNHNN and CDR2 SYGAGS (reference sequence). The DNA read from the CDR3 is TGTGCCAGCGGGCAGGGGAACTATGCT. Translation gives CASGQGNYA. The CDR3 as a whole reads CASGQGNYAEQFF.

This clone was counted between two and nine times. These gene names are mouse names. The read ends 4 residues shy of where the CDR3 ends; the end is completed using the germline J gene. This chain connects TRBV13-3 to TRBJ1-2; TRBD1 matches 8 bases. The germline gives CDR1 NNHDY, CDR2 SYVADS. The trim removed 2 bases at V and 4 bases at J, leaving 7 bases unmatched. This CDR3 is 15 amino acids long. Partial CDR3 DNA: TGTGCCAGCAGTGACGCGACAGGGGTCGGCTCC. As protein: CASSDATGVGS. The whole CDR3 is CASSDATGVGSDYTF.

As regards this clone: Gene names refer to mouse genes. The read terminates 4 residues before the CDR3 end, so the remaining end is supplied by the germline J gene. The chain recombines TRBV1 with TRBJ2-7; possible D gene TRBD1, 5 bases. This CDR3 contains 13 residues. Germline CDR1 reads NSQYPW; CDR2 reads LRSPGD (reference sequence). This CDR3 is CTCSADTTDEQYF. The CDR3 DNA, read in part, is TGCACCTGCAGTGCAGATACGACAGAT.

This clone was picked up a small number of times. The listed genes are named as in mouse. The read ends 4 residues shy of where the CDR3 ends; the end is completed using the germline J gene. V usage is TRBV13-3 and J usage is TRBJ2-7, with 8 bases that match TRBD2. The CDR3 is made up of 15 amino acids. J lost 0 bases, V lost 3 bases, and 5 bases had no gene match. Germline V gives CDR1 NNHDY, CDR2 SYVADS. The CDR3 loop reads CASSGGGASSYEQYF. The part of the CDR3 DNA that was read is TGTGCCAGCAGTGGAGGGGGGGCGAGCTCCTAT.

Regarding this clone: Gene names denote mouse genes. The CDR3 end lies 4 residues beyond the end of the read and is filled in from the germline J gene. The chain links TRBV1 to TRBJ2-1, with D tentatively TRBD1 (6 bases). Germline V lookup: CDR1 NSQYPW, CDR2 LRSPGD (reference sequence). This CDR3 has 14 amino acids. Incomplete CDR3 DNA: TGCACCTGCAGTGCAGATCCCGACAGGGCT. It yields the protein CTCSADPDRA. The entire CDR3 protein reads CTCSADPDRAEQFF.

In its sample, this clone was seen a few times. Genes and germline come from the mouse. The CDR3: CASQGAGYAEQFF. The DNA read from the CDR3 is TGTGCCAGCCAGGGGGCTGGATATGCT. This chain connects TRBV13-3 to TRBJ2-1; 8 nucleotides match TRBD1. The DNA ends 4 residues before the CDR3 does, and the rest of the CDR3 is filled in from the germline J gene. This CDR3 has 13 amino acids. Germline CDR1 reads NNHDY; CDR2 reads SYVADS. After removal of 7 bases from V and 4 bases from J, the junction contained 4 bases not matched to a gene.

This clone was counted a few times. Mouse germline and gene names are used. The read ends 4 residues before the CDR3 terminus; that terminus is restored from the germline J gene. The genes are TRBV19 and TRBJ2-7, with TRBD1 matching 8 bases. Looked up from germline, CDR1 is FNHDT and CDR2 is SITEND (reference sequence). V was clipped by 3 bases and J by 0 bases; unmatched bases: 2. This CDR3 region has 14 residues. The CDR3 DNA, read in part, is TGTGCCAGCAGTACAGGGGGCCCCTCCTAT. It is translated as CASSTGGPSY. The whole CDR3 sequence is CASSTGGPSYEQYF.

A remark on this clone: The gene names here belong to mouse. The read ends 4 residues early relative to the CDR3; the germline J gene fills the gap. This chain links TRBV29 with TRBJ2-5, with 8 nucleotides matching TRBD1. This CDR3 is 15 amino acids long. Losses at the gene ends were 5 bases for V and 0 bases for J; bases not matched to a gene: 4. Germline loops: CDR1 MSHET, CDR2 SYDVDS. The CDR3: CASSPDRVNQDTQYF. Partial CDR3 DNA: TGTGCTAGCAGTCCGGACAGGGTTAACCAAGAC.

Concerning this clone itself: The germline and genes are mouse ones. The read halts 4 residues ahead of the CDR3 end, with the missing end drawn from the germline J gene. J is TRBJ2-3 and V is TRBV13-3; TRBD2 is a possible D gene (5 bases). Trimming removed 7 bases from V and 0 bases from J, with 12 bases in between. Germline V gene sequence: CDR1 NNHDY, CDR2 SYVADS. This CDR3 has 14 amino acids. The CDR3 DNA, read in part, is TGTGCCAGCGCCCCCAGGACTAGTGCAGAA. It specifies CASAPRTSAE. The entire CDR3 reads CASAPRTSAETLYF.

In this sample, this clone turned up a few times. Each gene name is a mouse one. The CDR3 end is not reached by the read, which stops 4 residues before it; the germline J gene fills it in. The V and J genes are TRBV19 and TRBJ2-4; D is perhaps TRBD2 (6 bases). V was pared by 0 bases and J by 3 bases, with 8 bases between. Germline V gene sequence: CDR1 FNHDT, CDR2 SITEND (reference sequence). The CDR3 length is 14 residues. The sequenced CDR3 bases are TGTGCCAGCAGTATAGATGGGGGACAAAAC. It codes for CASSIDGGQN. Given in full, the CDR3 is CASSIDGGQNTLYF. Full variable domain (outside the CDR3, taken from reference TRBV19 and TRBJ2-4): GGIITQTPKFLIGQEGQKLTLKCQQNFNHDTMYWYRQDSGKGLRLIYYSITENDLQKGDLSEGYDASREKKSSFSLTVTSAQKNEMAVFLCASSIDGGQNTLYFGAGTRLSVL.

Concerning this clone: The genes are named according to mouse. The CDR3 is cut off 4 residues early in the read; its end comes from the germline J gene. The chain uses TRBV13-3 and TRBJ1-1; tentatively, D is TRBD1 (6 bases). CDR1 is NNHDY and CDR2 is SYVADS in the germline V gene. The CDR3 is made up of 13 amino acids. The CDR3 sequence is CASSDPTGKEVFF. The sequenced part of the CDR3 DNA is TGTGCCAGCAGTGACCCCACAGGGAAA.

On this clone: Germline and genes here are mouse. Sequencing ends 4 residues short of the CDR3 end; the germline J gene provides the rest. The chain couples TRBV13-3 to TRBJ1-4; D might be TRBD1 (6 bases). Germline V gene sequence: CDR1 NNHDY, CDR2 SYVADS. The CDR3 runs 14 residues. The CDR3 reads CASSGGGASERLFF. Incomplete CDR3 DNA: TGTGCCAGCAGTGGGGGGGGCGCGAGCGAA.

Remarks on this clone: The gene symbols are mouse symbols. The read terminates 4 residues ahead of where the CDR3 ends, so the germline J gene completes it. J is TRBJ2-1 and V is TRBV1; possible D gene TRBD2, 7 bases. Trimming pared 2 bases from V and 5 bases from J, leaving 13 bases between. CDR3 length: 15 amino acids. Germline lookup yields CDR1 NSQYPW and CDR2 LRSPGD (reference sequence). The CDR3 region is CTCSARGGSDAEQFF. The covered CDR3 bases are TGCACCTGCAGTGCAAGGGGGGGTTCAGATGCT.

As for this clone: Germline and genes here are mouse. The observed sequence ends 4 residues before the CDR3 terminus, with the missing tail filled in from the germline J gene. The J gene is TRBJ2-7, the V gene TRBV1; 10 nucleotides align to TRBD1. This CDR3 is 16 amino acids long. V trimming: 0 bases; J trimming: 3 bases; junction bases outside the gene matches: 5. The V gene's germline CDR1 is NSQYPW and CDR2 LRSPGD (reference sequence). The sequenced part of the CDR3 DNA is TGCACCTGCAGTGCAGACAAGGGGGACAGGGGCTAT. As protein: CTCSADKGDRGY. The whole CDR3 sequence is CTCSADKGDRGYEQYF.

The sample holds many counts of this clone. Mouse gene names and germline throughout. The read ends 4 residues shy of where the CDR3 ends; the end is completed using the germline J gene. The chain has TRBV13-3 and TRBJ2-1; TRBD2 might be the D (6 bases). The CDR3 has 13 amino acids. Germline CDR1 and CDR2: NNHDY and SYVADS. Between the trimmed V and J ends, which lost 2 bases and 4 bases, there was a span of 7 bases. CDR3 sequence reads: CASSETGYAEQFF. Partial CDR3 DNA: TGTGCCAGCAGTGAGACTGGATATGCT.

On this clone: The gene names here belong to mouse. The CDR3 end lies 4 residues beyond the end of the read and is filled in from the germline J gene. V usage is TRBV13-1 and J usage is TRBJ2-1; possibly TRBD1 for D (6 bases). V shed 9 bases and J shed 0 bases, with 10 bases lying between them. Germline-derived CDR1 and CDR2 are NSHNY and SYGAGN. CDR3 length: 13 amino acids. CDR3 sequence: CATGDNNYAEQFF. CDR3 bases read: TGTGCCACCGGGGACAATAACTATGCT.

Note on this clone: Gene labels here are mouse ones. The read terminates 4 residues ahead of where the CDR3 ends, so the germline J gene completes it. J is TRBJ2-5 and V is TRBV13-3, with 7 bases matching TRBD1. This CDR3 is 13 amino acids long. In germline, CDR1 is NNHDY, CDR2 SYVADS. The DNA read from the CDR3 is TGTGCCAGCAGGACAGGGAAAGGAGAC. Its translation is CASRTGKGD. The whole CDR3 sequence is CASRTGKGDTQYF.

About this clone itself: These gene names are mouse names. The read comes to an end 4 residues before the CDR3 does, leaving the germline J gene to fill in the end. This chain connects TRBV1 to TRBJ2-5; possibly TRBD1 for D (6 bases). Germline-derived CDR1 and CDR2 are NSQYPW and LRSPGD (reference sequence). The CDR3 loop spans 14 amino acids. Trimming left V 4 bases short and J 2 bases short, with 10 bases between. Incomplete CDR3 DNA: TGCACCTGCAGTGTGGGGACAATCCAAGAC. The encoded protein is CTCSVGTIQD. Given in full, the CDR3 is CTCSVGTIQDTQYF.

This clone has more than one count but fewer than ten. The listed genes are named as in mouse. The CDR3 end lies 4 residues beyond the end of the read and is filled in from the germline J gene. The chain couples TRBV13-1 to TRBJ1-2; D remains ambiguous. The CDR3 sequence is 15 residues long. Germline V gene data show CDR1 as NSHNY and CDR2 as SYGAGN. Trimming stripped 0 bases from V and 0 bases from J, with 9 bases between. The CDR3 reads CASSDASGANSDYTF. The part of the CDR3 DNA that was read is TGTGCCAGCAGTGATGCATCAGGAGCAAACTCC.

This clone was detected ten times or more. Gene names denote mouse genes. With the read ending 4 residues before the CDR3 end, the germline J gene is used to fill in that end. The chain has TRBV13-3 and TRBJ2-7, with a tentative D call TRBD1 (5 bases). Germline-derived CDR1 and CDR2 are NNHDY and SYVADS. The CDR3 loop spans 15 amino acids. V was trimmed by 3 bases and J by 0 bases, leaving 13 bases between them. The CDR3 DNA, read in part, is TGTGCCAGCAGTGCCACGGACATCTACTCCTAT. This gives the protein CASSATDIYSY. From start to end, the CDR3 is CASSATDIYSYEQYF.

In regard to this clone: The germline and genes are mouse ones. CDR3 DNA (partial): TGCACCTGCTCTCTGGGAGATGCAGAA. Residues: CTCSLGDAE. The whole CDR3 sequence reads CTCSLGDAETLYF. The chain carries TRBV1 and TRBJ2-3, with D possibly TRBD2 on 5 matching bases. The read terminates 4 residues ahead of where the CDR3 ends, so the germline J gene completes it. CDR1 is NSQYPW, CDR2 LRSPGD, per germline (reference sequence). With 8 bases removed from V and 2 bases from J, the gap between germline ends came to 11 bases. This CDR3 spans 13 amino acids.

Only a few counts were recorded for this clone. Germline and genes here are mouse. Coverage ceases 4 residues before the CDR3 finishes, and the germline J gene fills in the end. V is TRBV13-3 and J is TRBJ2-7; TRBD1 aligns across 11 bases. The V segment lost 2 bases and the J segment 0 bases; nucleotides outside the gene matches: 4. The length of the CDR3 is 16 residues. Germline V gene data show CDR1 as NNHDY and CDR2 as SYVADS. This CDR3 reads CASSETGTGGSYEQYF. The sequenced CDR3 bases are TGTGCCAGCAGTGAAACCGGGACAGGGGGCTCCTAT.